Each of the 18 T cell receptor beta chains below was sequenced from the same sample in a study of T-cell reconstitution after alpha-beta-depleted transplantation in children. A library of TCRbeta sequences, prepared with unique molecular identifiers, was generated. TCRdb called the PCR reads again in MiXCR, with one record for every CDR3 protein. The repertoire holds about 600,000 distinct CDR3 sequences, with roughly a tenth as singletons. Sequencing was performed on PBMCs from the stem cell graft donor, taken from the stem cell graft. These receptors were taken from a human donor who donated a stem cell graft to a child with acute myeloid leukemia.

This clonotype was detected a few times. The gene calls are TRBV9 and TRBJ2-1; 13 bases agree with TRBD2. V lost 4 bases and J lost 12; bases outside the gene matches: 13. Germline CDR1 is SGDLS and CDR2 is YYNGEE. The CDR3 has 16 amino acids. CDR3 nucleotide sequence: TGTGCCAGCAGCCCCCGCGCCGGACTAGCGGGAGTGTGGCAGTTCTTC. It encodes CASSPRAGLAGVWQFF.

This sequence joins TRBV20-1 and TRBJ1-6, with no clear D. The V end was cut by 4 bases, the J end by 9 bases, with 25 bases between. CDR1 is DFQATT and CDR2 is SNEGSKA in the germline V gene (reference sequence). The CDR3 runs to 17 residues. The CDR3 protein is CSATVNDDYAFGSPLHF. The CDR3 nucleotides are TGCAGTGCTACCGTCAACGACGACTACGCCTTTGGTTCACCCCTCCACTTT.

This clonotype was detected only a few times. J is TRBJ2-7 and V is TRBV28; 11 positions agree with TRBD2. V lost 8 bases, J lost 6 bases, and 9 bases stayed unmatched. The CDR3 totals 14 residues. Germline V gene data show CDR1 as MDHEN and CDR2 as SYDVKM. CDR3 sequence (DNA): TGTGCCAGCGGGGTAGCGGGAGGGTTCCGCGAGCAGTACTTC. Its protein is CASGVAGGFREQYF.

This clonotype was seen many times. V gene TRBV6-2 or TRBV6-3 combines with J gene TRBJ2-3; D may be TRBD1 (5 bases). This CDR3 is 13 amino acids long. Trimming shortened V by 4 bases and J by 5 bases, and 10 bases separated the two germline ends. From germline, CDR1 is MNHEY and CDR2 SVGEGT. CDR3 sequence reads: CASSWGRQDTQYF. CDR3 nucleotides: TGTGCCAGCAGTTGGGGCCGGCAAGATACGCAGTATTTT.

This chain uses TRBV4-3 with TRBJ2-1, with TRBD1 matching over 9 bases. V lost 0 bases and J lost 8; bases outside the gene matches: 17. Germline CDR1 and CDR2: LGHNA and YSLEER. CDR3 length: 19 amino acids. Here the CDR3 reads CASSQDDGLGGQGMDEQFF. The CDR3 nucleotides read TGCGCCAGCAGCCAAGATGATGGGTTGGGAGGACAGGGGATGGATGAGCAGTTCTTC.

CDR3: CATSEPGPLETQYF. The CDR3, as DNA: TGTGCCACCAGTGAGCCGGGACCGCTAGAGACCCAGTACTTC. The J gene is TRBJ2-5, the V gene TRBV24-1; TRBD1 or TRBD2 may be the D gene (5 bases each). V lost 4 bases, J lost 4 bases, and 12 bases lay in between. The CDR3 consists of 14 residues. Per germline, CDR1 KGHDR and CDR2 SFDVKD.

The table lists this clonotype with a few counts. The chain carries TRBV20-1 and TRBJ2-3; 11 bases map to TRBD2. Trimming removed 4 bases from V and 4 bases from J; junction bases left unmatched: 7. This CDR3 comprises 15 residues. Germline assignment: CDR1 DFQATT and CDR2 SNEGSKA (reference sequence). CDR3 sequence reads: CSATPTSGNSDTQYF. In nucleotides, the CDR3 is TGCAGTGCTACCCCGACTAGCGGGAATTCAGATACGCAGTATTTT.

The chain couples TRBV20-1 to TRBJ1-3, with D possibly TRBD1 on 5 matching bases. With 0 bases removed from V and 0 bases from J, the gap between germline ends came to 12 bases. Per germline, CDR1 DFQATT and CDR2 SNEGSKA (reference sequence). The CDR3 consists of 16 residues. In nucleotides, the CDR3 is TGCAGTGCTAGAGATCCTGGCGGGGGCTCTGGAAACACCATATATTTT. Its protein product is CSARDPGGGSGNTIYF.

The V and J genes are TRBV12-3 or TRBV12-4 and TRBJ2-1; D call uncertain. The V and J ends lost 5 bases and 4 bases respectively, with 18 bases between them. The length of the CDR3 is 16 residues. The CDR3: CASSARKVRRYNEQFF. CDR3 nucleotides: TGTGCCAGCAGTGCCCGAAAGGTACGTCGGTACAATGAGCAGTTCTTC.

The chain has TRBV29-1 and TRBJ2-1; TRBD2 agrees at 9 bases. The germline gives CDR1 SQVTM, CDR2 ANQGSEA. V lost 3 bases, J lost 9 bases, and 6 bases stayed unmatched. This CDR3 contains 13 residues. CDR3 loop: CSVEGGRATEQFF. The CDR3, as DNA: TGCAGCGTTGAGGGCGGGAGGGCCACTGAGCAGTTCTTC.

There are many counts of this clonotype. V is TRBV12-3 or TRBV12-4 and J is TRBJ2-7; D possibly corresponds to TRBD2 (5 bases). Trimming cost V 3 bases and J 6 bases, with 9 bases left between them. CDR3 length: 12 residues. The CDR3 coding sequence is TGTGCCAGCAGTTTTTCACTAGGCGAGCAGTACTTC. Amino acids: CASSFSLGEQYF.

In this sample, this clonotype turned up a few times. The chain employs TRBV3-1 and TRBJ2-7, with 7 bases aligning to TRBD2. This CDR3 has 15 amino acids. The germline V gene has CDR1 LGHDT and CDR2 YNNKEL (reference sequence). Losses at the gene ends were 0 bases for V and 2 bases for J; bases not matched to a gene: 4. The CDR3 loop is CASSQDPGTTYEQYF. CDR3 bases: TGTGCCAGCAGCCAAGATCCCGGGACTACCTACGAGCAGTACTTC.

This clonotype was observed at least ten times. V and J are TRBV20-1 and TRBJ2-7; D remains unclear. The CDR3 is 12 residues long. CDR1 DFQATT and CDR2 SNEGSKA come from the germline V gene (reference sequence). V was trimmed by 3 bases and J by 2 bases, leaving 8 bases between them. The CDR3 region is CSASWAPYEQYF. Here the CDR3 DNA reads TGCAGTGCTAGTTGGGCCCCCTACGAGCAGTACTTC.

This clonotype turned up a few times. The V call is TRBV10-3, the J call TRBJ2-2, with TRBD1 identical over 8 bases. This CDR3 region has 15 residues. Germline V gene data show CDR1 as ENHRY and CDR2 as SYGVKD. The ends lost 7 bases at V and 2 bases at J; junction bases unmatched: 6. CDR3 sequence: CAITSDRGNTGELFF. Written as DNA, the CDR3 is TGTGCCATCACCTCAGACAGGGGAAACACCGGGGAGCTGTTTTTT.

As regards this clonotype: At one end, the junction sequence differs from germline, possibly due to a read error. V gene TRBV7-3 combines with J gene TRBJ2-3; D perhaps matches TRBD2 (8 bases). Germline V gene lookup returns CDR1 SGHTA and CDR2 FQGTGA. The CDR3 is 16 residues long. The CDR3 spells CASSSIPGQPGLVPEF. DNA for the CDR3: TGTGCCAGCAGCAGCATACCGGGACAGCCGGGACTAGTGCCGGAGTTT.

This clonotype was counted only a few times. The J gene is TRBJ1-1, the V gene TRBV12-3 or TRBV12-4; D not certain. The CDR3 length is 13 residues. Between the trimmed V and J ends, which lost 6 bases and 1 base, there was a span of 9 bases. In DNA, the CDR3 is TGTGCCAGCAGCATCCTCAGGAACACTGAAGCTTTCTTT. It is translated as CASSILRNTEAFF.

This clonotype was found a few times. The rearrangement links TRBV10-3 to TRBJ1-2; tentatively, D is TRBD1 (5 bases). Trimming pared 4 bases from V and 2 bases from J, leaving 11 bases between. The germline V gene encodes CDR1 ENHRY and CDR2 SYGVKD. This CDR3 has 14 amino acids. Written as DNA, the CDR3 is TGTGCCATCAGTGGTCCAGGGCTAAACTATGGCTACACCTTC. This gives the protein CAISGPGLNYGYTF.

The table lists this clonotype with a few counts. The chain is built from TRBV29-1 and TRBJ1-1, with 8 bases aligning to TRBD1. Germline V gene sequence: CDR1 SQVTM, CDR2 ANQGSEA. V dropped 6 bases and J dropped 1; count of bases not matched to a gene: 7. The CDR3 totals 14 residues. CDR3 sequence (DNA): TGCAGCGTAGGACCCGGGACAGGGAACACTGAAGCTTTCTTT. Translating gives CSVGPGTGNTEAFF.